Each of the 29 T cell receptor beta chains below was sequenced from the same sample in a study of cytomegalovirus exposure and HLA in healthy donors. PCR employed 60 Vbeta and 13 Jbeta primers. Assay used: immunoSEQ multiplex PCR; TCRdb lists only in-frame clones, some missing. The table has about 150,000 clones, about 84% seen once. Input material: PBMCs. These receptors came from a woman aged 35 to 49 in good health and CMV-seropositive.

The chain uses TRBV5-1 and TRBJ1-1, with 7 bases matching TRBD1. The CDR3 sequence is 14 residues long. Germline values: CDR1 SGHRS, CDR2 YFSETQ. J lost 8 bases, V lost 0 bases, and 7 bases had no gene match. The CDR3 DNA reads TGCGCCAGCAGCTTGGAAGTTGGGACAGACGAAGCTTTCTTT. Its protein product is CASSLEVGTDEAFF.

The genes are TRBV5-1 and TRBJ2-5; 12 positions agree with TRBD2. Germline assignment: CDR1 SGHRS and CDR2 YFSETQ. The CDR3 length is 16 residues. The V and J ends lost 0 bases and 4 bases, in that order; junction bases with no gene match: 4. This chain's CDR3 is CASSLVASGGGETQYF. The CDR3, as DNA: TGCGCCAGCAGCTTGGTGGCTAGCGGGGGGGGAGAGACCCAGTACTTC.

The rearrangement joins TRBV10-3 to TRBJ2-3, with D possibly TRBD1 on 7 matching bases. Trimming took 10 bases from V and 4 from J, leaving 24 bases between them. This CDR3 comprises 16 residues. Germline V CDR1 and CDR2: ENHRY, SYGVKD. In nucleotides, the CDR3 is TGTGCCACAGCCCGGACCAGCGGCAGGGGGGCAGATACGCAGTATTTT. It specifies CATARTSGRGADTQYF.

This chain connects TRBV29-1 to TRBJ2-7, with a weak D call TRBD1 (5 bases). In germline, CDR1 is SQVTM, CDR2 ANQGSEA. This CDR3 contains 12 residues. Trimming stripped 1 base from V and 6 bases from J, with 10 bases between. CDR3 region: CSVEVTGAEQYF. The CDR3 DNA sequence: TGCAGCGTTGAAGTTACAGGTGCCGAGCAGTACTTC.

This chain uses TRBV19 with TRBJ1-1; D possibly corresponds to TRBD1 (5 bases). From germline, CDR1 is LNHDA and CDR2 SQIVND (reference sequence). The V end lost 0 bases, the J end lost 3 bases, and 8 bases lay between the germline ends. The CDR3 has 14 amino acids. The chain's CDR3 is CASSIDLTDTEAFF. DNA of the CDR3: TGTGCCAGTAGTATAGACCTGACAGACACTGAAGCTTTCTTT. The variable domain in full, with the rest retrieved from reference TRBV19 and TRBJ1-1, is DGGITQSPKYLFRKEGQNVTLSCEQNLNHDAMYWYRQDPGQGLRLIYYSQIVNDFQKGDIAEGYSVSREKKESFPLTVTSAQKNPTAFYLCASSIDLTDTEAFFGQGTRLTVV.

Here the CDR3 reads CASSFQVFGEQFF. As DNA, the CDR3 is TGTGCCAGCAGTTTCCAGGTTTTTGGTGAGCAGTTCTTC. The V call is TRBV27, the J call TRBJ2-1; no definite D call. Trimming left V 3 bases short and J 9 bases short, with 12 bases between. The germline V gene has CDR1 MNHEY and CDR2 SMNVEV (reference sequence). This CDR3 region has 13 residues.

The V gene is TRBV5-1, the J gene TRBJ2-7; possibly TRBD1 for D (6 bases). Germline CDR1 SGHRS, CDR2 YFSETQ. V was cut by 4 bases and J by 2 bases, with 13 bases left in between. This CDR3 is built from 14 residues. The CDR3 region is CASSPTPGAYEQYF. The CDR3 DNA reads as TGCGCCAGCAGCCCTACCCCAGGGGCCTACGAGCAGTACTTC.

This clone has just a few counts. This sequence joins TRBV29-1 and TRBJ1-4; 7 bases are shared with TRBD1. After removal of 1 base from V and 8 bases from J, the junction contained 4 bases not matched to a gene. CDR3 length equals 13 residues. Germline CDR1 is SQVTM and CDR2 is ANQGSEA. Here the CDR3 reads CSVEVWDSEKLFF. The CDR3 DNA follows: TGCAGCGTTGAAGTGTGGGACAGCGAAAAACTGTTTTTT.

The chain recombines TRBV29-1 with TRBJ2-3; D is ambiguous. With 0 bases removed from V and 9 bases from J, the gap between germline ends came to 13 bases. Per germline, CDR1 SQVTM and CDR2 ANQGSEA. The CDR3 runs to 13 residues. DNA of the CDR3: TGCAGCGTTGAAGATCCCCTTAGTTACACGCAGTATTTT. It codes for CSVEDPLSYTQYF.

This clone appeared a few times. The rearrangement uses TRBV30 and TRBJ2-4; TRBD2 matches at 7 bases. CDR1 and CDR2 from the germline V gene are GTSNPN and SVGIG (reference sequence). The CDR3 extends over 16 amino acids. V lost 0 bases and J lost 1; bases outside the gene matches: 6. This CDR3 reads CAWSVWGRAAKNIQYF. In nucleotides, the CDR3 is TGTGCCTGGAGTGTTTGGGGGAGGGCCGCCAAAAACATTCAGTACTTC.

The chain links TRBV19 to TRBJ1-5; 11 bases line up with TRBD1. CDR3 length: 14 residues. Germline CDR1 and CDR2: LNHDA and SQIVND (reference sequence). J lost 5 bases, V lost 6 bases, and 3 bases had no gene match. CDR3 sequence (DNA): TGTGCCAGTAGCCCGGGACAGGGGGATCAGCCCCAGCATTTT. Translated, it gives CASSPGQGDQPQHF.

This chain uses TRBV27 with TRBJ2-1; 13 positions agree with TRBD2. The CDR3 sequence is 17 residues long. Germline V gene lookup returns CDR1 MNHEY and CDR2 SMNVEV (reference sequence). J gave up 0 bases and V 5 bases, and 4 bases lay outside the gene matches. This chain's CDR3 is CASSVRLAGGSYNEQFF. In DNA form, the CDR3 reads TGTGCCAGCAGTGTCAGACTAGCGGGGGGCTCCTACAATGAGCAGTTCTTC.

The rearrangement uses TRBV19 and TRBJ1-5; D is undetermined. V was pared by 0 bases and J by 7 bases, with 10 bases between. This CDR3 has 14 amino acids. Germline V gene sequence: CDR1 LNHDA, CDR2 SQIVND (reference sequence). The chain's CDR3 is CASSIEAVWQPQHF. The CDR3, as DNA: TGTGCCAGTAGTATAGAGGCAGTTTGGCAGCCCCAGCATTTT.

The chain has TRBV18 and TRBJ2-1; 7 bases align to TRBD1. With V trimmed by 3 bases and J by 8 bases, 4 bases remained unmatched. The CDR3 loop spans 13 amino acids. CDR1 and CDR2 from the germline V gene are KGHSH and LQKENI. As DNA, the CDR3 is TGTGCCAGCTCACCTGACAGGGTCCATGAGCAGTTCTTC. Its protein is CASSPDRVHEQFF. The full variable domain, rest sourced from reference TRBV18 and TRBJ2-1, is NAGVMQNPRHLVRRRGQEARLRCSPMKGHSHVYWYRQLPEEGLKFMVYLQKENIIDESGMPKERFSAEFPKEGPSILRIQQVVRGDSAAYFCASSPDRVHEQFFGPGTRLTVL.

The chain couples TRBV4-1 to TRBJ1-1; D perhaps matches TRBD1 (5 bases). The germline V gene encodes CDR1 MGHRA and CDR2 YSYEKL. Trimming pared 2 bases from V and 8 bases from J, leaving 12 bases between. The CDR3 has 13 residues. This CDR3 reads CASSQPDRSEAFF. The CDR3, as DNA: TGCGCCAGCAGCCAACCAGACAGAAGCGAAGCTTTCTTT.

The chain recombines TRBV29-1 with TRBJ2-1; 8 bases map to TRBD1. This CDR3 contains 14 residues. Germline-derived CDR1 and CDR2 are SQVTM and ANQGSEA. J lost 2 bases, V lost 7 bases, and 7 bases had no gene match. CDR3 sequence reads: CSAPTGDPYNEQFF. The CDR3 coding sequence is TGCAGCGCCCCGACAGGGGATCCCTACAATGAGCAGTTCTTC.

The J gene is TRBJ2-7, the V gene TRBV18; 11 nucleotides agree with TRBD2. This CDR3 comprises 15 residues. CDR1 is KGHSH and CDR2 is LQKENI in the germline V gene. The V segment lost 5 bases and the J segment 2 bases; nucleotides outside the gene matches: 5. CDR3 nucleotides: TGTGCCAGCTCAACGGGGACTAGCGGAACCTACGAGCAGTACTTC. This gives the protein CASSTGTSGTYEQYF.

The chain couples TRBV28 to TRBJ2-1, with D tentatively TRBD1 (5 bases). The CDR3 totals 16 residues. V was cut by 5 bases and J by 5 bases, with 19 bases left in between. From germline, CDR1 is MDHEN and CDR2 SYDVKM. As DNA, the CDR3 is TGTGCCAGCAGTCCCCTAGGGGATAGGTACGACAATGAGCAGTTCTTC. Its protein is CASSPLGDRYDNEQFF. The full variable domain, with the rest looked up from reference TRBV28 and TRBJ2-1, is DVKVTQSSRYLVKRTGEKVFLECVQDMDHENMFWYRQDPGLGLRLIYFSYDVKMKEKGDIPEGYSVSREKKERFSLILESASTNQTSMYLCASSPLGDRYDNEQFFGPGTRLTVL.

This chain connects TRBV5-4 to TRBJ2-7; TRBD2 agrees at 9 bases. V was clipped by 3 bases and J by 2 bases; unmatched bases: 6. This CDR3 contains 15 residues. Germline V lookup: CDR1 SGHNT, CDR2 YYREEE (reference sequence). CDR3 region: CASSSRSGGTYEQYF. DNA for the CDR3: TGTGCCAGCAGCTCCCGTAGCGGGGGTACCTACGAGCAGTACTTC.

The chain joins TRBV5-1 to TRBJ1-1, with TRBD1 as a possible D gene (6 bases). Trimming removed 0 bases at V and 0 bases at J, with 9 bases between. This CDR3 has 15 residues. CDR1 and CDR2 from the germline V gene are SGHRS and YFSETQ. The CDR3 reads CASSLGQGLNTEAFF. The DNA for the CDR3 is TGCGCCAGCAGCTTGGGTCAGGGGTTGAACACTGAAGCTTTCTTT.

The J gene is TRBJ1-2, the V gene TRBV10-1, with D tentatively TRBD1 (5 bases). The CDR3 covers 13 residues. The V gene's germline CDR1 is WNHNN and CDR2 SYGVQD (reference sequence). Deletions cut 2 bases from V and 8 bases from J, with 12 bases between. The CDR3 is CASSEVPGRGYTF. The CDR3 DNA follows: TGCGCCAGCAGTGAGGTTCCAGGGCGCGGCTACACCTTC.

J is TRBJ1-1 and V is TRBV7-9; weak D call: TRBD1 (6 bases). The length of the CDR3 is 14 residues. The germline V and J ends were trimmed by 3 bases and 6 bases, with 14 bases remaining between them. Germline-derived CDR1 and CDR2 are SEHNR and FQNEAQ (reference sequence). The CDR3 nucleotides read TGTGCCAGCAGCTTCGGACAGACGAGGCCTGAAGCTTTCTTT. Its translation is CASSFGQTRPEAFF.

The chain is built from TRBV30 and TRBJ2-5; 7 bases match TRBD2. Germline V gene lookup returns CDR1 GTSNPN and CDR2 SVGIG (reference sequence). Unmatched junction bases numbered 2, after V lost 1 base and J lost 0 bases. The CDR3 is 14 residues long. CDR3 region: CAWSGLADQETQYF. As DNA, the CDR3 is TGTGCCTGGAGTGGGCTAGCGGACCAAGAGACCCAGTACTTC.

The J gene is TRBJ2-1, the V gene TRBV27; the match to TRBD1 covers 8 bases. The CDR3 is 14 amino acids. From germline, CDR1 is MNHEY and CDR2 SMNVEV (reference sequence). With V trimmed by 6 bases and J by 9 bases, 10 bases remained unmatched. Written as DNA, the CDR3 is TGTGCCAGCAGCCCGAAGCAGGGGGCGGTTGAGCAGTTCTTC. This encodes CASSPKQGAVEQFF.

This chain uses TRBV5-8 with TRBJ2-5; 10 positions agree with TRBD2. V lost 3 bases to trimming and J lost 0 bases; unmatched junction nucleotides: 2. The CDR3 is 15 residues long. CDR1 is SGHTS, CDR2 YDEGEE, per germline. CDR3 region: CASSSAGGYQETQYF. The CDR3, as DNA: TGTGCCAGCAGCTCAGCGGGGGGGTACCAAGAGACCCAGTACTTC.

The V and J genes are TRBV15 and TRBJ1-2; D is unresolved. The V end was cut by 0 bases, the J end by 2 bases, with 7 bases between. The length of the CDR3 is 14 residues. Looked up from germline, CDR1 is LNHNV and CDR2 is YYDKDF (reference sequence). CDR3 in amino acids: CATSRDNINYGYTF. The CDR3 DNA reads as TGTGCCACCAGCAGAGATAACATCAACTATGGCTACACCTTC.

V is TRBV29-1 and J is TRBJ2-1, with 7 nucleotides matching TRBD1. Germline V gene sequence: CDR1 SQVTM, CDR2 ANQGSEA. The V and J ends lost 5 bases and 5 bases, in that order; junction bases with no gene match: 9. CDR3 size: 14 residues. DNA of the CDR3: TGCAGCGTTCAGGGGGTACCCGGCCACAATGAGCAGTTCTTC. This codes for CSVQGVPGHNEQFF.

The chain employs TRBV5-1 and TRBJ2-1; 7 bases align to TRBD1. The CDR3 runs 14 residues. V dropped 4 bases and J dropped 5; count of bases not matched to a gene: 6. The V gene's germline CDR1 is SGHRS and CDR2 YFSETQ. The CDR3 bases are TGCGCCAGCAGCCCGAGGGACAGAGACAATGAGCAGTTCTTC. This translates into CASSPRDRDNEQFF.

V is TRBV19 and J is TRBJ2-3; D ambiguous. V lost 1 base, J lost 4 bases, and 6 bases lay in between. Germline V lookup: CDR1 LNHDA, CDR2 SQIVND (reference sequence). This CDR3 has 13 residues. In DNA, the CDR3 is TGTGCCAGTAGTATAGGACGGGCAGATACGCAGTATTTT. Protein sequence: CASSIGRADTQYF.